A selection of T cell receptor beta chains follows, all from one sample in a study of response to subunit inactivated influenza vaccine. TCRdb independently ran MiXCR on the RT-PCR reads; one entry per CDR3 protein. The sample has about 520,000 distinct CDR3 sequences; around 7.9% are singletons. The material sequenced was PBMCs from blood, taken less than 25 months after vaccination. The receptors were gathered from a man between 50 and 69 years old who received an inactivated influenza vaccine. CDR3s include the opening cysteine and the closing phenylalanine or tryptophan. The D gene is left open where the match is weak. Not every row has a clone size; where given, it reads once, few, many or a size class.

size	D	V	J	CDR3	DNA
-	-	TRBV4-3	TRBJ2-5	CASSYDTSQETQYF	TGCGCCAGCAGCTACGACACCAGCCAAGAGACCCAGTACTTC
few	-	TRBV6-4	TRBJ2-2	CASRQVADTGELFF	TGTGCCAGCAGACAGGTTGCGGACACCGGGGAGCTGTTTTTT
-	TRBD1	TRBV28	TRBJ1-6	CASSLTGVGNSPLHF	TGTGCCAGCAGCCTGACAGGGGTGGGTAATTCACCCCTCCACTTT
-	-	TRBV12-3/TRBV12-4	TRBJ1-2	CASSSRQGVTF	TGTGCCAGCAGTTCGCGACAAGGGGTGACCTTC
once	TRBD1	TRBV10-3	TRBJ1-1	CAISGDRGVTEAFF	TGTGCCATCAGTGGCGACAGGGGAGTTACTGAAGCTTTCTTT
-	-	TRBV7-2	TRBJ1-4	CASSLQGPRKLFF	TGTGCCAGCAGCTTACAGGGCCCTCGAAAACTGTTTTTT
-	-	TRBV20-1	TRBJ2-5	CSAGSGLRGETQYF	TGCAGTGCTGGATCGGGACTGCGAGGGGAGACCCAGTACTTC
few	-	TRBV12-3/TRBV12-4	TRBJ2-2	CASSLATAGELFF	TGTGCCAGCAGTTTAGCTACCGCCGGGGAGCTGTTTTTT
-	-	TRBV7-2	TRBJ1-1	CASTLTPAFMNTEAFF	TGTGCCAGCACGCTTACCCCGGCCTTCATGAACACTGAAGCTTTCTTT
-	TRBD1	TRBV20-1	TRBJ2-1	CSAGDRGRSYNEQFF	TGCAGTGCCGGGGACAGGGGGCGCTCCTACAATGAGCAGTTCTTC
-	-	TRBV9	TRBJ2-5	CASSVDQAETQYF	TGTGCCAGCAGCGTCGATCAGGCAGAGACCCAGTACTTC
few	-	TRBV9	TRBJ2-1	CASSVEIKTYNEQFF	TGTGCCAGCAGCGTGGAAATAAAGACCTACAATGAGCAGTTCTTC
few	-	TRBV5-1	TRBJ1-1	CASSSGGGEGTEAFF	TGCGCCAGCAGTTCAGGAGGGGGGGAAGGCACTGAAGCTTTCTTT
-	TRBD2	TRBV20-1	TRBJ2-5	CSASGGNSQETQYF	TGCAGTGCTAGCGGGGGGAATTCTCAAGAGACCCAGTACTTC
-	TRBD1	TRBV19	TRBJ2-5	CASRGTGQAYQETQYF	TGTGCCAGTAGGGGGACAGGGCAAGCGTACCAAGAGACCCAGTACTTC
-	TRBD1	TRBV12-3/TRBV12-4	TRBJ2-7	CASSFTPSRQGTSYEQYF	TGTGCCAGCAGTTTCACCCCTTCGAGACAGGGGACATCCTACGAGCAGTACTTC
few	-	TRBV12-3/TRBV12-4	TRBJ2-7	CASGTSYEQYF	TGTGCCAGCGGGACGTCCTACGAGCAGTACTTC
many	-	TRBV4-2	TRBJ1-6	CASSQASTGLISPLHF	TGTGCCAGCAGCCAAGCATCAACAGGGTTAATTTCACCCCTCCACTTT
-	-	TRBV19	TRBJ1-5	CVSSAADSNQPQHF	TGTGTCAGTAGTGCCGCCGATAGCAATCAGCCCCAGCATTTT
-	-	TRBV7-9	TRBJ2-5	CASSLDQTSAKETQYF	TGTGCCAGCAGCTTAGACCAGACCTCCGCTAAAGAGACCCAGTACTTC
-	TRBD1	TRBV5-5	TRBJ1-5	CASRATGDSYQPQHF	TGTGCCAGCAGGGCTACAGGGGACTCGTACCAGCCCCAGCATTTT
few	-	TRBV6-5	TRBJ2-1	CASSSLAEQFF	TGTGCCAGCAGTTCCCTAGCGGAGCAGTTCTTC
-	-	TRBV4-3	TRBJ2-2	CASSQDEGAPGELFF	TGCGCCAGCAGCCAAGATGAGGGAGCTCCCGGGGAGCTGTTTTTT
-	-	TRBV4-2	TRBJ2-1	CASSQASQGYYNEQFF	TGTGCCAGCAGCCAAGCCTCGCAGGGATATTACAATGAGCAGTTCTTC
many	-	TRBV20-1	TRBJ1-1	CSARPTVNTEAFF	TGCAGTGCTAGACCCACGGTGAACACTGAAGCTTTCTTT
many	-	TRBV10-3	TRBJ2-7	CAISPLPGQNYEQYF	TGTGCCATCAGTCCACTCCCGGGACAAAACTACGAGCAGTACTTC
many	TRBD2	TRBV15	TRBJ2-1	CATGTSSYNEQFF	TGTGCCACCGGGACTAGCAGTTACAATGAGCAGTTCTTC
few	-	TRBV2	TRBJ2-3	CASSVGRGDTQYF	TGTGCCAGCAGTGTAGGCCGGGGGGATACGCAGTATTTT
-	-	TRBV12-3/TRBV12-4	TRBJ1-6	CASARGGGQPLHF	TGTGCCAGCGCACGAGGGGGGGGACAACCCCTCCACTTT
many	TRBD2	TRBV6-1	TRBJ2-7	CASRNPGLAGAGGEQYF	TGTGCCAGCAGAAATCCCGGACTAGCGGGAGCTGGCGGCGAGCAGTACTTC
few	-	TRBV2	TRBJ1-6	CASSDRGWSSPLHF	TGTGCCAGCAGTGATCGCGGGTGGAGTTCACCCCTCCACTTT